The 16 T cell receptor beta chains in this list originate from one sample, sequenced in a study of blood T cell repertoires in COVID-19. Profiled with immunoSEQ multiplex PCR; TCRdb holds only in-frame clones, not every one. The top ten hold roughly 7.7% of the sample, which has some 99,000 clones, 84% seen once. Sequenced material: peripheral blood. The receptors were sampled from a woman older than 75 with active or convalescent COVID-19.

The V gene is TRBV5-5, the J gene TRBJ1-4; weak D call: TRBD1 (5 bases). Trimming pared 3 bases from V and 4 bases from J, leaving 13 bases between. Germline loops: CDR1 SGHKS, CDR2 YYEKEE (reference sequence). The CDR3 sequence is 15 residues long. Here the CDR3 DNA reads TGTGCCAGCAGCTCGCCGACAGCCAGTAATGAAAAACTGTTTTTT. Protein product: CASSSPTASNEKLFF. Drawing the rest from reference TRBV5-5 and TRBJ1-4, the complete variable domain is DAGVTQSPTHLIKTRGQQVTLRCSPISGHKSVSWYQQVLGQGPQFIFQYYEKEERGRGNFPDRFSARQFPNYSSELNVNALLLGDSALYLCASSSPTASNEKLFFGSGTQLSVL.

This chain joins TRBV5-4 and TRBJ2-7; 10 positions match TRBD1. J lost 8 bases, V lost 5 bases, and 10 bases had no gene match. The germline CDR1 and CDR2 sequences are SGHNT and YYREEE (reference sequence). This CDR3 is 14 amino acids long. Here the CDR3 DNA reads TGTGCCAGCAGTCGGGACAGGGGAGCGAGGCAGCAGTACTTC. Its protein is CASSRDRGARQQYF.

V usage is TRBV5-1 and J usage is TRBJ1-6; TRBD1 agrees at 8 bases. The germline V gene has CDR1 SGHRS and CDR2 YFSETQ. V shed 2 bases and J 4 bases; nucleotides not matched to a gene: 2. The CDR3 is 15 amino acids. CDR3 bases: TGCGCCAGCAGCTTTGGGGACAGGTATAATTCACCCCTCCACTTT. Translated: CASSFGDRYNSPLHF.

The CDR3 DNA sequence: TGTGCCAGCAGCCTCGGACTAGCGGTGGACGAGCAGTACTTC. It yields the protein CASSLGLAVDEQYF. The rearrangement joins TRBV7-8 to TRBJ2-7; 10 positions match TRBD2. The CDR3 contains 14 residues. Germline V gives CDR1 SGHVS, CDR2 FQNEAQ. After removal of 5 bases from V and 5 bases from J, the junction contained 6 bases not matched to a gene. Variable domain in full (rest from reference TRBV7-8 and TRBJ2-7): GAGVSQSPRYKVAKRGQDVALRCDPISGHVSLFWYQQALGQGPEFLTYFQNEAQLDKSGLPSDRFFAERPEGSVSTLKIQRTQQEDSAVYLCASSLGLAVDEQYFGPGTRLTVT.

This clone came up a few times. V is TRBV7-9 and J is TRBJ1-1, with 8 bases fitting TRBD1. The junction had 15 bases not matched to a gene; V was cut back by 0 bases and J by 3 bases. Per the germline V gene, CDR1 is SEHNR and CDR2 is FQNEAQ (reference sequence). This CDR3 contains 19 residues. This CDR3 reads CASSLAARGQGQWDTEAFF. CDR3 bases: TGTGCCAGCAGCTTAGCGGCCCGTGGACAGGGCCAATGGGACACTGAAGCTTTCTTT.

The rearrangement joins TRBV5-1 to TRBJ1-1, with a weak D call TRBD1 (6 bases). Germline lookup yields CDR1 SGHRS and CDR2 YFSETQ. Trimming cost V 2 bases and J 5 bases, with 10 bases left between them. This CDR3 spans 13 amino acids. The CDR3 loop reads CASSFQGLTEAFF. CDR3 DNA: TGCGCCAGCAGCTTTCAGGGGCTTACTGAAGCTTTCTTT.

This clone turned up a few times. The chain recombines TRBV19 with TRBJ1-2; 10 bases align to TRBD1. After removal of 4 bases from V and 4 bases from J, the junction contained 6 bases not matched to a gene. CDR3 length equals 15 residues. Germline assignment: CDR1 LNHDA and CDR2 SQIVND (reference sequence). Written as DNA, the CDR3 is TGTGCCAGTAGTACATCGACAGGGGGCGGCTATGGCTACACCTTC. Its protein product is CASSTSTGGGYGYTF. The whole variable domain, remainder taken from reference TRBV19 and TRBJ1-2, is DGGITQSPKYLFRKEGQNVTLSCEQNLNHDAMYWYRQDPGQGLRLIYYSQIVNDFQKGDIAEGYSVSREKKESFPLTVTSAQKNPTAFYLCASSTSTGGGYGYTFGSGTRLTVV.

The chain joins TRBV18 to TRBJ1-4; D gene ambiguous. Trimming pared 2 bases from V and 8 bases from J, leaving 12 bases between. CDR3 size: 14 residues. Germline-derived CDR1 and CDR2 are KGHSH and LQKENI. The chain's CDR3 is CASSPTRSGEKLFF. For the CDR3, the DNA is TGTGCCAGCTCACCAACTCGGTCGGGGGAAAAACTGTTTTTT. Looking up the rest from reference TRBV18 and TRBJ1-4 gives the full variable domain: NAGVMQNPRHLVRRRGQEARLRCSPMKGHSHVYWYRQLPEEGLKFMVYLQKENIIDESGMPKERFSAEFPKEGPSILRIQQVVRGDSAAYFCASSPTRSGEKLFFGSGTQLSVL.

The chain uses TRBV19 and TRBJ1-1; D may be TRBD1 (6 bases). The CDR3 sequence is 14 residues long. V was pared by 3 bases and J by 5 bases, with 13 bases between. The germline gives CDR1 LNHDA, CDR2 SQIVND (reference sequence). This chain's CDR3 is CASSILQGWTEAFF. For the CDR3, the DNA is TGTGCCAGTAGTATCCTCCAGGGGTGGACTGAAGCTTTCTTT.

This clone was recorded only once. V and J are TRBV11-2 and TRBJ2-2; possibly TRBD2 for D (6 bases). Germline-derived CDR1 and CDR2 are SGHAT and FQNNGV. The CDR3 has 15 amino acids. The ends were cut back, 1 base at V and 1 base at J, with 7 bases in the middle. The CDR3 coding sequence is TGTGCCAGCAGCTTAGCGGGACTGAACACCGGGGAGCTGTTTTTT. Its protein is CASSLAGLNTGELFF.

This chain connects TRBV19 to TRBJ2-7; 10 bases are shared with TRBD1. CDR1 is LNHDA and CDR2 is SQIVND in the germline V gene (reference sequence). The CDR3 runs 16 residues. J was trimmed by 1 base and V by 5 bases; bases with no gene match: 8. The CDR3 here is CASSPYGQGGSYEQYF. In DNA form, the CDR3 reads TGTGCCAGTAGTCCCTACGGACAGGGGGGATCCTACGAGCAGTACTTC.

The J gene is TRBJ2-1, the V gene TRBV7-6; TRBD2 matches 8 bases. Germline CDR1 reads SGHVS; CDR2 reads FNYEAQ. The CDR3 has 15 residues. V gave up 5 bases and J gave up 8 bases; unmatched junction bases: 11. The CDR3 DNA is TGTGCCAGCAGCCCCCTCCCGAGCGGGAGAGATGAGCAGTTCTTC. This translates into CASSPLPSGRDEQFF.

This clone was counted once. The chain employs TRBV7-2 and TRBJ1-4; tentatively, D is TRBD1 (5 bases). Looked up from germline, CDR1 is SGHTA and CDR2 is FQGNSA. V lost 5 bases and J lost 17, with 21 bases in between. This CDR3 comprises 13 residues. CDR3 protein: CASSPLPGGTQFF. The CDR3, as DNA: TGTGCCAGCAGCCCCCTCCCCGGGGGGACGCAATTTTTT.

This CDR3 is CASSHAAGTGSHEQYF. In DNA, the CDR3 is TGTGCCAGCAGCCATGCCGCCGGGACAGGGAGCCACGAGCAGTACTTC. The chain recombines TRBV27 with TRBJ2-7, with TRBD1 matching over 9 bases. CDR1 and CDR2 (germline): MNHEY, SMNVEV (reference sequence). This CDR3 comprises 16 residues. V lost 6 bases to trimming and J lost 5 bases; unmatched junction nucleotides: 14.

This sequence joins TRBV2 and TRBJ1-1, with D uncertain. Germline CDR1 reads SNHLY; CDR2 reads FYNNEI. The CDR3 covers 10 residues. The germline V and J ends were trimmed by 6 bases and 9 bases, with 8 bases remaining between them. CDR3 DNA: TGTGCCAGCAGGGTGGCTCAAGCTTTCTTT. This translates into CASRVAQAFF.

The V and J genes are TRBV6-5 and TRBJ2-2; D is unclear. Germline V gene sequence: CDR1 MNHEY, CDR2 SVGAGI. The CDR3 consists of 13 residues. The ends were cut back, 2 bases at V and 4 bases at J, with 5 bases in the middle. The CDR3 sequence: CASSYGPTGELFF. CDR3 bases: TGTGCCAGCAGTTACGGGCCCACCGGGGAGCTGTTTTTT.